This T cell receptor (beta chain) was recovered during a study of regulatory T cells in long-lasting Graves disease. This clonotype has at least ten counts. Stated time point: persistent/refractory GD, antithyroid drugs over 5 years with positive TRAb. Generation of the TCR library employed RNA extracted from PBMCs. An endocrinology unit in Xi'an, China, supplied the patients. The CDR3 loop spans 13 amino acids. The V and J ends lost 4 bases and 6 bases respectively, with 11 bases between them. Germline V gene sequence: CDR1 SGHAT, CDR2 FQNNGV. CDR3 regions were amplified by Arm-PCR using iRepertoire HTBI primers to build TCR beta libraries. TCRdb re-analysed the multiplex PCR reads in MiXCR, keeping a single row per CDR3 protein. The table lists around 300,000 distinct CDR3 sequences, roughly 21% of them singletons.

The origin of this receptor is a female donor with Graves disease. This sample comprised peripheral blood mononuclear cells (PBMCs), obtained when the disease was refractory, from a patient treated with antithyroid drugs. The chain has TRBV11-2 and TRBJ2-3; D uncertain. CDR3 coding DNA: TGTGCCAGCAGCTCCCGTCCCCCGGATACGCAGTATTTT. Translating gives CASSSRPPDTQYF.